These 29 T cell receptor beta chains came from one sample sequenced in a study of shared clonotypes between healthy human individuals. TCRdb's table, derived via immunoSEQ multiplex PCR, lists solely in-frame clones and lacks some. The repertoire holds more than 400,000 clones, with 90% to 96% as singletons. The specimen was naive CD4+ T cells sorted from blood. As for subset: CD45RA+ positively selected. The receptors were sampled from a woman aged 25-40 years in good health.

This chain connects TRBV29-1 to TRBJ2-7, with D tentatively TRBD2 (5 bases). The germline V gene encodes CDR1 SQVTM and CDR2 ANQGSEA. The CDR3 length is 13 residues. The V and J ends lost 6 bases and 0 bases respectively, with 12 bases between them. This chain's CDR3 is CSVAMGSSYEQYF. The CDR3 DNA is TGCAGCGTCGCCATGGGGAGCTCCTACGAGCAGTACTTC.

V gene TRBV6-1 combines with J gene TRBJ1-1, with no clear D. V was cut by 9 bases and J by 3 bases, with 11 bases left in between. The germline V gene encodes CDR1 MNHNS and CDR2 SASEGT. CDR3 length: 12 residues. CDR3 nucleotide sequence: TGTGCCAGTACGTTCGTGGACACTGAAGCTTTCTTT. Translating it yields CASTFVDTEAFF.

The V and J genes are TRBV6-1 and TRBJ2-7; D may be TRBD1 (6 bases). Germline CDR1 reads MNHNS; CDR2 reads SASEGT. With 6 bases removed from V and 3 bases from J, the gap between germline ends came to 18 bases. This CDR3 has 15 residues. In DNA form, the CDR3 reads TGTGCCAGCAGCGGTGGGTACGGACAGTTCTACGAGCAGTACTTC. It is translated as CASSGGYGQFYEQYF.

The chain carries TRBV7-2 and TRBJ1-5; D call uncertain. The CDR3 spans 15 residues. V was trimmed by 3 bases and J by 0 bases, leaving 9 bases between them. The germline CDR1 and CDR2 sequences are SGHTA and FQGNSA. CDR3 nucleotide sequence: TGTGCCAGCAGCTTGGCAGGAGGTAGCAATCAGCCCCAGCATTTT. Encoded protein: CASSLAGGSNQPQHF. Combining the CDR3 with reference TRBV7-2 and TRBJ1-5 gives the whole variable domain GAGVSQSPSNKVTEKGKDVELRCDPISGHTALYWYRQSLGQGLEFLIYFQGNSAPDKSGLPSDRFSAERTGGSVSTLTIQRTQQEDSAVYLCASSLAGGSNQPQHFGDGTRLSIL.

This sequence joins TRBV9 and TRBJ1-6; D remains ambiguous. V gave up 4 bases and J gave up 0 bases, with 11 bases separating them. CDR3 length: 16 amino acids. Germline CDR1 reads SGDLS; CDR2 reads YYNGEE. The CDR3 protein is CASSHGRSSYNSPLHF. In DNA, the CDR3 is TGTGCCAGCAGCCATGGGAGGAGCTCCTATAATTCACCCCTCCACTTT.

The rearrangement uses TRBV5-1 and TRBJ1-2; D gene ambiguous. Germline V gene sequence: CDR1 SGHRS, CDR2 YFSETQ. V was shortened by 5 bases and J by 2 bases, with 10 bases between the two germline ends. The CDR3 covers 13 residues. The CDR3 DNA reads TGCGCCAGCAGGAACAGATTAAACTATGGCTACACCTTC. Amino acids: CASRNRLNYGYTF.

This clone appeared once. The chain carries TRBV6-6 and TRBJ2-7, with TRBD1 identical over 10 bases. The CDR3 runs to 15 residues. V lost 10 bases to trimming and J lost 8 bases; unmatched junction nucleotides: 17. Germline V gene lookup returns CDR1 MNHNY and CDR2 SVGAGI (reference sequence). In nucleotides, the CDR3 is TGTGCCACCCAGAAGGAGGGACAGGGGATTCGTCAGCAGTACTTC. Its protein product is CATQKEGQGIRQQYF.

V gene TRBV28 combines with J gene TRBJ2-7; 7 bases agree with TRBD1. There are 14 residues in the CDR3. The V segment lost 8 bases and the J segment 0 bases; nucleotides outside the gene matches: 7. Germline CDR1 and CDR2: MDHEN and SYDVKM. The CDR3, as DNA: TGTGCCAGCGGAATAAGACAGGGCTCCTACGAGCAGTACTTC. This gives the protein CASGIRQGSYEQYF.

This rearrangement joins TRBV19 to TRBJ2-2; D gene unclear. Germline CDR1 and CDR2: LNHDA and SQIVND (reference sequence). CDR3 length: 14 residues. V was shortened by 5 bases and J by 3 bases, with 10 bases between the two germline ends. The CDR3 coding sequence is TGTGCCAGTAGTCTCCCAGGCGACACCGGGGAGCTGTTTTTT. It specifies CASSLPGDTGELFF.

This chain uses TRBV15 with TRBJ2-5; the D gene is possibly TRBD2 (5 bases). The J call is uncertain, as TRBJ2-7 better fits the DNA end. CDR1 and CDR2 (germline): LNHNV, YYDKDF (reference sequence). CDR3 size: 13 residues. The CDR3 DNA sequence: TGTGCCACCAGCAGACAACTAGACTACGAGCAGTACTTC. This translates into CATSRQLDYEQYF.

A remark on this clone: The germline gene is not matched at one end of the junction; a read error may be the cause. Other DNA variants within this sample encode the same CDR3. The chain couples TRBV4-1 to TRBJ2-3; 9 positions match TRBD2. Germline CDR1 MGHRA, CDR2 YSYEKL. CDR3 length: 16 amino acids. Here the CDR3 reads CASSQGSGTSTDTQYF. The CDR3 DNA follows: TGCGCCAGCAGCCAAGGAAGCGGGACTAGCACGGATACGCAGTATTTT.

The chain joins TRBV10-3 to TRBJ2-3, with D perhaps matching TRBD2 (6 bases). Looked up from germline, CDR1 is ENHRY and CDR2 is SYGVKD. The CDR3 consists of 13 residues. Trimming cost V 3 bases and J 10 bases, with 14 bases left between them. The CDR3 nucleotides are TGTGCCATCAGTGATGGGGTGGAGGGGTCGCAGTATTTT. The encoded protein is CAISDGVEGSQYF.

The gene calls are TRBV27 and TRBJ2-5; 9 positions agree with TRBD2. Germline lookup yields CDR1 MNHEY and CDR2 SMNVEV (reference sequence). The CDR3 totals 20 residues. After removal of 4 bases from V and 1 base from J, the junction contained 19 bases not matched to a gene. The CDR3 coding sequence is TGTGCCAGCAGTTCATACCCCCCCGGACTAGCGCGTTCCACCCAAGAGACCCAGTACTTC. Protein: CASSSYPPGLARSTQETQYF.

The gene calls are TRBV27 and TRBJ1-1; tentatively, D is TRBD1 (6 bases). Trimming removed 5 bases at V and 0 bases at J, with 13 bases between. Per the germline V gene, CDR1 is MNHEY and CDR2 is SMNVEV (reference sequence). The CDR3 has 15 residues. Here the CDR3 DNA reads TGTGCCAGCAGTCCACAGGGTTGGTTGAACACTGAAGCTTTCTTT. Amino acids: CASSPQGWLNTEAFF.

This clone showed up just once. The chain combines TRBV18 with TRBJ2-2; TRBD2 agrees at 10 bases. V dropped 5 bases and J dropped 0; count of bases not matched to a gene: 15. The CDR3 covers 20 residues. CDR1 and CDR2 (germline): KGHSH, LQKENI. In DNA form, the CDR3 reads TGTGCCAGCTCAGCACAGCCGGGACTAGCGATACCTTCGAACACCGGGGAGCTGTTTTTT. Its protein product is CASSAQPGLAIPSNTGELFF. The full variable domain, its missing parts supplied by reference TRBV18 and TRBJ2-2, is NAGVMQNPRHLVRRRGQEARLRCSPMKGHSHVYWYRQLPEEGLKFMVYLQKENIIDESGMPKERFSAEFPKEGPSILRIQQVVRGDSAAYFCASSAQPGLAIPSNTGELFFGEGSRLTVL.

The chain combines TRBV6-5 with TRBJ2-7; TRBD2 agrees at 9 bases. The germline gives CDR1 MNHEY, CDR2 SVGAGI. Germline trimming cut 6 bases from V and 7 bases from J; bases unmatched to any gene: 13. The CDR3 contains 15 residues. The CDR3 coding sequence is TGTGCCAGCAGCCAGCGGACTAGCGATACGGGAGAGCAGTACTTC. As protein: CASSQRTSDTGEQYF.

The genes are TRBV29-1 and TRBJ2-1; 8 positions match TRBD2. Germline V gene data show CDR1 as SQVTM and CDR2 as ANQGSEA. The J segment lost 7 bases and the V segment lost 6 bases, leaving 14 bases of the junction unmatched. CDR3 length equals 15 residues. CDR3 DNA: TGCAGCGTCGAACCAGCCGGGACTAGTAAAAATGAGCAGTTCTTC. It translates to CSVEPAGTSKNEQFF.

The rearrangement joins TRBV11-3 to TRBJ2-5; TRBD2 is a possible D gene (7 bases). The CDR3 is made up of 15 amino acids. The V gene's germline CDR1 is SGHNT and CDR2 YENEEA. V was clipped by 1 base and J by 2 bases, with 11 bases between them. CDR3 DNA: TGTGCCAGCAGCTTAGGGGCGGGGGCACAAGAGACCCAGTACTTC. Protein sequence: CASSLGAGAQETQYF.

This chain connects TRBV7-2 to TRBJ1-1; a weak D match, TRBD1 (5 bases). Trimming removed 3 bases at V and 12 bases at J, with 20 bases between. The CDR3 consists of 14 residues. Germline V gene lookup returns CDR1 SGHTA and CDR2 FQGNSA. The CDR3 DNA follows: TGTGCCAGCAGCTTTAACACCGGGACCCAGGAAACTTTCTTT. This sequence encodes CASSFNTGTQETFF.

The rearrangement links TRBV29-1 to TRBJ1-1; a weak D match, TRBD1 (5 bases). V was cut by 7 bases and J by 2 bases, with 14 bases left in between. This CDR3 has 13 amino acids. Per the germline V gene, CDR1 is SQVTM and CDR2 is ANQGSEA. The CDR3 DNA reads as TGCAGCGCCTCCGCTCGGGGCAACACTGAAGCTTTCTTT. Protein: CSASARGNTEAFF.

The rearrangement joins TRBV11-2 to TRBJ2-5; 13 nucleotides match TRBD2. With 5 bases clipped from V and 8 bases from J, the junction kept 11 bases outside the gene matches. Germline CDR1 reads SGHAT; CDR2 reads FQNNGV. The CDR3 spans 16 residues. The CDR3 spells CASSAHGLAGVSTQYF. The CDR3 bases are TGTGCCAGCAGCGCGCACGGACTAGCGGGAGTATCAACCCAGTACTTC.

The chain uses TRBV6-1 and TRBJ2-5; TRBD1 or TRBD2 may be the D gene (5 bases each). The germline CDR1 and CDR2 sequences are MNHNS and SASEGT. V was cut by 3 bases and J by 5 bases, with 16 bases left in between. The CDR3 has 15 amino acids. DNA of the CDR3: TGTGCCAGCAGTGACCCCCCCCGGGGACGTGAGACCCAGTACTTC. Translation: CASSDPPRGRETQYF.

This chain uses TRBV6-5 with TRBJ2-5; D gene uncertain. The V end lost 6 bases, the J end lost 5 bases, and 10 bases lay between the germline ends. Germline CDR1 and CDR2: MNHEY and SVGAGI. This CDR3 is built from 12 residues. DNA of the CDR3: TGTGCCAGCAGCCGCGGCCGGGAGACCCAGTACTTC. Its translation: CASSRGRETQYF.

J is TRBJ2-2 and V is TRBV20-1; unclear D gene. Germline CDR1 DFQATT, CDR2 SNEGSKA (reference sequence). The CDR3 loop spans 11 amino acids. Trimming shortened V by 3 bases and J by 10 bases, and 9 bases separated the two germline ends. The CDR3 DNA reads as TGCAGTGCTAGTAAGCGTGCGGAGCTGTTTTTT. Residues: CSASKRAELFF.

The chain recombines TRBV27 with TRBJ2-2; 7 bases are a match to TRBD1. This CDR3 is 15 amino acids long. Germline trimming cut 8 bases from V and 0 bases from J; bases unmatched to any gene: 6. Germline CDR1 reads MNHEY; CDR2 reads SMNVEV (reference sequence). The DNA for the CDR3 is TGTGCCAGCCGTTGGACAGGAGCGAACACCGGGGAGCTGTTTTTT. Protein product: CASRWTGANTGELFF.

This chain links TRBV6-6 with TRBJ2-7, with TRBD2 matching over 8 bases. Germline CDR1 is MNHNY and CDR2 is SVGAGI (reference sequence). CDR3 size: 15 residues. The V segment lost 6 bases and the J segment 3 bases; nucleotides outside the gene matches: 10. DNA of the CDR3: TGTGCCAGCAGCTACCGGACTAGCCCCTACTACGAGCAGTACTTC. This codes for CASSYRTSPYYEQYF.

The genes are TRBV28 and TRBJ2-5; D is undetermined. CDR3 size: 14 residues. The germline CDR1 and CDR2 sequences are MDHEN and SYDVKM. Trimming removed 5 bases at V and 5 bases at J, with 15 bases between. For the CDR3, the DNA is TGTGCCAGCAGTCCGGGTCCGGATTGGGAGACCCAGTACTTC. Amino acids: CASSPGPDWETQYF. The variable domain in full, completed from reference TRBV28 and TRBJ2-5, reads DVKVTQSSRYLVKRTGEKVFLECVQDMDHENMFWYRQDPGLGLRLIYFSYDVKMKEKGDIPEGYSVSREKKERFSLILESASTNQTSMYLCASSPGPDWETQYFGPGTRLLVL.

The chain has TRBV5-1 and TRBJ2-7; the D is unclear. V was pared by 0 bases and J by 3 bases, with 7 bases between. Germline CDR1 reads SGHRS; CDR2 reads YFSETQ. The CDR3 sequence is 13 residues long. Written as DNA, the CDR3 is TGCGCCAGCAGCTTGGCTCTGGGCTACGAGCAGTACTTC. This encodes CASSLALGYEQYF.

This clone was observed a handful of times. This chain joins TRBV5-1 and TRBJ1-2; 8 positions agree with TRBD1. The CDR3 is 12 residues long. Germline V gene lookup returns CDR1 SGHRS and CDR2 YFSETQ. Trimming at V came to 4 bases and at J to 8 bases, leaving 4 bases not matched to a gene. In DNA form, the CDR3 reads TGCGCCAGCAGCACCGGACAGGGCGGCTACACCTTC. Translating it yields CASSTGQGGYTF.